The 7 T cell receptor beta chains given below trace back to one sample, sequenced in a study of blood T cell repertoires in COVID-19. Assay: immunoSEQ multiplex PCR; the TCRdb copy retains only in-frame clones and omits some. The data contain 200,000 to 300,000 clones, roughly 89% of them singletons. The sample comprised PBMCs or T cells enriched from blood (not recorded which). Receptors originate from a woman aged 25 to 39 who had recovered from COVID-19.

The chain recombines TRBV5-1 with TRBJ1-4; 8 positions match TRBD1. The CDR3 runs 22 residues. The V gene's germline CDR1 is SGHRS and CDR2 YFSETQ. V shed 5 bases, J shed 0 bases, and the junction held 24 bases outside the gene matches. CDR3 bases: TGCGCCAGCAGTTGGGAGGACAGGGTGATACCCGGAGTGGTTGCAACTAATGAAAAACTGTTTTTT. Its protein product is CASSWEDRVIPGVVATNEKLFF. Looking up the rest from reference TRBV5-1 and TRBJ1-4 gives the full variable domain: KAGVTQTPRYLIKTRGQQVTLSCSPISGHRSVSWYQQTPGQGLQFLFEYFSETQRNKGNFPGRFSGRQFSNSRSEMNVSTLELGDSALYLCASSWEDRVIPGVVATNEKLFFGSGTQLSVL.

J is TRBJ2-6 and V is TRBV5-1; D is ambiguous. V was pared by 4 bases and J by 3 bases, with 5 bases between. This CDR3 comprises 13 residues. Looked up from germline, CDR1 is SGHRS and CDR2 is YFSETQ. The CDR3 protein is CASSPGGANVLTF. The CDR3 DNA is TGCGCCAGCAGCCCGGGTGGGGCCAACGTCCTGACTTTC.

V usage is TRBV2 and J usage is TRBJ2-1; no reliable D call. V was trimmed by 8 bases and J by 4 bases, leaving 15 bases between them. Germline V lookup: CDR1 SNHLY, CDR2 FYNNEI. The CDR3 consists of 14 residues. The CDR3 sequence is CASHGFIGYNEQFF. DNA for the CDR3: TGTGCCAGCCACGGCTTTATCGGGTACAATGAGCAGTTCTTC.

The chain links TRBV28 to TRBJ2-2; TRBD1 is a possible D gene (5 bases). CDR3 size: 14 residues. Germline V gene sequence: CDR1 MDHEN, CDR2 SYDVKM. V was shortened by 4 bases and J by 6 bases, with 12 bases between the two germline ends. The CDR3 region is CASSSSRVPGELFF. For the CDR3, the DNA is TGTGCCAGCAGTTCTTCCAGGGTCCCCGGGGAGCTGTTTTTT.

The genes are TRBV7-9 and TRBJ2-3; 7 bases match TRBD2. Germline values: CDR1 SEHNR, CDR2 FQNEAQ (reference sequence). This CDR3 is 14 amino acids long. The V and J ends lost 8 bases and 2 bases, in that order; junction bases with no gene match: 7. The CDR3 protein is CASGASGNTDTQYF. CDR3 DNA: TGTGCCAGCGGGGCTAGCGGAAACACAGATACGCAGTATTTT.

V is TRBV7-6 and J is TRBJ2-1, with 7 positions matching TRBD2. CDR3 size: 16 residues. V lost 4 bases, J lost 4 bases, and 10 bases stayed unmatched. The germline CDR1 and CDR2 sequences are SGHVS and FNYEAQ. The DNA of the CDR3 is TGTGCCAGCAGCTCCCCCCGGGGGGAAATTTACAATGAGCAGTTCTTC. Encoded protein: CASSSPRGEIYNEQFF.

About this clone: It is unclear where the CDR3 begins or ends on the DNA, so no DNA is shown, and the CDR3 is as TCRdb lists it. V and J are TRBV28 and TRBJ1-4; the D segment call TRBD1 is taken from the table without a DNA check. Germline loops: CDR1 MDHEN, CDR2 SYDVKM. The CDR3 is 17 amino acids long, termini counted. This CDR3 is CASSTSDRGLTNEKPFF.